The T cell receptor (beta chain) under discussion was sequenced for a study of blood T cells in healthy people across ages. There are many counts of this clonotype. Then a second PCR, running roughly 7 to 11 cycles, was carried out with a sample-barcoded 5' primer and a J-beta primer mix. TCRdb reanalysed the 5' RACE reads using MiXCR and keeps one entry per CDR3 protein. The sample lists about 780,000 distinct CDR3 sequences, around 25% occurring once. This CDR3 has 14 amino acids. Trimming took off 4 bases at V and 1 base at J, with 11 bases between the two ends. Germline CDR1 MDHEN, CDR2 SYDVKM. The sample also formed part of further work on T cells of mothers and their children. That report notes: The analysis detected no persistent microchimeric T cell clones.

This chain connects TRBV28 to TRBJ2-7; D is uncertain. The sequence came from a boy aged 5-17 years in good health. The specimen sequenced was blood. CDR3 residues: CASSSRLSSYEQYF. CDR3 coding DNA: TGTGCCAGCAGTTCCCGGCTGAGTTCCTACGAGCAGTACTTC.